This TCR beta chain came from a study of blood T cell repertoires in COVID-19. Study-level information: COVID-19 samples, acute and convalescent, were from the United States, Italy and Spain. T cells, B-cell-depleted T cells, or PBMCs supplied cDNA or gDNA.

The germline gives CDR1 SGHTA, CDR2 FQGTGA. J lost 4 bases, V lost 2 bases, and 2 bases had no gene match. The CDR3 extends over 13 amino acids. As handled by the study authors: Estimation of nucleated cell counts was performed using reference gene primer amplification. Here immunoSEQ multiplex PCR was the method, and the copy in TCRdb shows in-frame clones only, minus some. Clone size and the V and J calls come from that table; the DNA yielded D and trimming. This table holds 210,000 or so clones, over 75% found once. J is TRBJ2-7 and V is TRBV7-3, with TRBD2 matching over 7 bases. The sequencing sample was made of peripheral blood. The TCR was taken from a man aged 35 to 55 with active or convalescent COVID-19. The CDR3 DNA is TGTGCCAGCAGCTTAGACGGGGGGTACGAGCAGTACTTC. This codes for CASSLDGGYEQYF.